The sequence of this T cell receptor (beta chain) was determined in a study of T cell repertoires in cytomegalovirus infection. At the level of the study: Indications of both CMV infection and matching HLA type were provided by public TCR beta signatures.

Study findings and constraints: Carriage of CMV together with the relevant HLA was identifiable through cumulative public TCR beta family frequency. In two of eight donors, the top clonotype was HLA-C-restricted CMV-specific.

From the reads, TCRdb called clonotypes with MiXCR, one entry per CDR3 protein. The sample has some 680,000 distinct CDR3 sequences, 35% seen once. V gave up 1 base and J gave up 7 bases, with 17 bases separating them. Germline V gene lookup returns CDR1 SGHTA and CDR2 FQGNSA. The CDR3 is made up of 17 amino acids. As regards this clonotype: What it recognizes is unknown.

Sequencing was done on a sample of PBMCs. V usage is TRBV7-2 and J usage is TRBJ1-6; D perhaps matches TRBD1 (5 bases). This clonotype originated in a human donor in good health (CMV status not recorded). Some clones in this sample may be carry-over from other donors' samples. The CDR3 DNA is TGTGCCAGCAGCTTAGATATGGGGCCAGCCACCAATTCACCCCTCCACTTT. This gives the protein CASSLDMGPATNSPLHF.